This T cell receptor (beta chain) was recovered during a study of neoadjuvant anti-PD-1 for oral cavity cancer. Clones were sequenced by immunoSEQ multiplex PCR, and TCRdb holds only the in-frame ones, with some missing. Of around 15,000 clones in the sample, roughly 70% were seen once. This CDR3 is 14 amino acids long. Deletions cut 0 bases from V and 3 bases from J, with 8 bases between. Germline V CDR1 and CDR2: SGHRS, YFSETQ. Sequencing used PBMCs, obtained before nivolumab (anti-PD-1) treatment. This TCR came from a person between 40 and 79 years old with oral cavity squamous cell carcinoma. The chain has TRBV5-1 and TRBJ2-3; tentative D call: TRBD1 (6 bases). DNA of the CDR3: TGCGCCAGCAGCTTGGCGGACAGAACAGATACGCAGTATTTT. Amino acids: CASSLADRTDTQYF.